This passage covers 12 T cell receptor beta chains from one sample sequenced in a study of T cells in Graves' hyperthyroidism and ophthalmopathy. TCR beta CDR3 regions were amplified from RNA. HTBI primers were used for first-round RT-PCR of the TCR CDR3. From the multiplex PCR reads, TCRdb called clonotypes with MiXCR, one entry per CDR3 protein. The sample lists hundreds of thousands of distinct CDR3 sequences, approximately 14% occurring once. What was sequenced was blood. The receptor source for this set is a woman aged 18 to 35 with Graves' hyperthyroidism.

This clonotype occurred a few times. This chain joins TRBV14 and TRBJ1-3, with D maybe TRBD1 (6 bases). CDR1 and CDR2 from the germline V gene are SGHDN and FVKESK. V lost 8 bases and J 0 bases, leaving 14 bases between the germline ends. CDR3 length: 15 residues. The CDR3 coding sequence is TGTGCCAGCCGACAACAGGGACGCTCTGGAAACACCATATATTTT. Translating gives CASRQQGRSGNTIYF.

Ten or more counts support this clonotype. This chain's CDR3 is CASSKRTGGSLAETQYF. DNA of the CDR3: TGTGCCAGCAGTAAACGGACAGGGGGTTCTCTGGCAGAGACCCAGTACTTC. V gene TRBV6-1 combines with J gene TRBJ2-5; TRBD1 agrees at 10 bases. V lost 5 bases, J lost 4 bases, and 13 bases stayed unmatched. Germline V gene data show CDR1 as MNHNS and CDR2 as SASEGT. The CDR3 covers 17 residues.

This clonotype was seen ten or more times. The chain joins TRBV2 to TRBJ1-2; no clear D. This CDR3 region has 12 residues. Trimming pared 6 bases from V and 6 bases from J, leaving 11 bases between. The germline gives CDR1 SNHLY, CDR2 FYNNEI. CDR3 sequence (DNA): TGTGCCAGCAGCTACACGGGCGATGGCTACACCTTC. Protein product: CASSYTGDGYTF. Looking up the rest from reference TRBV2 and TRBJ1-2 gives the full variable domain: EPEVTQTPSHQVTQMGQEVILRCVPISNHLYFYWYRQILGQKVEFLVSFYNNEISEKSEIFDDQFSVERPDGSNFTLKIRSTKLEDSAMYFCASSYTGDGYTFGSGTRLTVV.

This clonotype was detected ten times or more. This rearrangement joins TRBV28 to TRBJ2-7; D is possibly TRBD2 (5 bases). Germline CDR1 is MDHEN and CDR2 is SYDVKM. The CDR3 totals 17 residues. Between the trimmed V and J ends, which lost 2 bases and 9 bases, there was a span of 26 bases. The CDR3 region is CASSLGLRDPDNLGQYF. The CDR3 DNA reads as TGTGCCAGCAGTTTAGGGCTCCGGGATCCCGATAATCTGGGGCAGTACTTC.

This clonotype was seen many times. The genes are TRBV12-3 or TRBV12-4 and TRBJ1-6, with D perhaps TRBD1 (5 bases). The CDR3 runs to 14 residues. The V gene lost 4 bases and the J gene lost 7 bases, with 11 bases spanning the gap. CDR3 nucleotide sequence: TGTGCCAGCAGTTCGGGACGGGACAATTCACCCCTCCACTTT. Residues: CASSSGRDNSPLHF.

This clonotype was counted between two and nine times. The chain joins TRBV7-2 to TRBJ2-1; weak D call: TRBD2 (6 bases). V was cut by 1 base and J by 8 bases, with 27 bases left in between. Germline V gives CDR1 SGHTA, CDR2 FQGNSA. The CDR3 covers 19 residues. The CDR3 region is CASSLGGGVREKRFYEQFF. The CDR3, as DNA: TGTGCCAGCAGCTTAGGAGGAGGGGTAAGGGAGAAGAGGTTCTATGAGCAGTTCTTC.

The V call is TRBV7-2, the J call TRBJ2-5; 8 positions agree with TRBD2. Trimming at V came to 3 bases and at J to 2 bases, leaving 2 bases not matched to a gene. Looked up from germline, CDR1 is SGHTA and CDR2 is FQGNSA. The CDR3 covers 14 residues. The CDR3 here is CASSFRGGQETQYF. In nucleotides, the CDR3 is TGTGCCAGCAGCTTTCGGGGGGGGCAAGAGACCCAGTACTTC.

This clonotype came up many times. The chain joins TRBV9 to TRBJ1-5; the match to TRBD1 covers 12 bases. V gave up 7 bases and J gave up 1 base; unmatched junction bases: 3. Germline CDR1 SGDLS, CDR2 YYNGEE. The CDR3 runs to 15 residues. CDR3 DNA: TGTGCCAGCGGGACAGGGGGCGGGAGCAATCAGCCCCAGCATTTT. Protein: CASGTGGGSNQPQHF.

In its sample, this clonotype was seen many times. This CDR3 is CASSSGQLNTEAFF. CDR3 bases: TGTGCCAGCAGCAGTGGACAGCTGAACACTGAAGCTTTCTTT. The V call is TRBV7-9, the J call TRBJ1-1; TRBD1 is a possible D gene (6 bases). The CDR3 is 14 residues long. Trimming shortened V by 5 bases and J by 0 bases, and 10 bases separated the two germline ends. From germline, CDR1 is SEHNR and CDR2 FQNEAQ (reference sequence).

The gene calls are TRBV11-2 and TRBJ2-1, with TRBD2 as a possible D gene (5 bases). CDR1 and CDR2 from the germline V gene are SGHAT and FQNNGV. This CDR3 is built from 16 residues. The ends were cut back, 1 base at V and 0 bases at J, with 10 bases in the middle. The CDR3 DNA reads TGTGCCAGCAGCTTAGTTTTCGGGAACTCCTACAATGAGCAGTTCTTC. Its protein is CASSLVFGNSYNEQFF. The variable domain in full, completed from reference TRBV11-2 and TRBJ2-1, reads EAGVAQSPRYKIIEKRQSVAFWCNPISGHATLYWYQQILGQGPKLLIQFQNNGVVDDSQLPKDRFSAERLKGVDSTLKIQPAKLEDSAVYLCASSLVFGNSYNEQFFGPGTRLTVL.

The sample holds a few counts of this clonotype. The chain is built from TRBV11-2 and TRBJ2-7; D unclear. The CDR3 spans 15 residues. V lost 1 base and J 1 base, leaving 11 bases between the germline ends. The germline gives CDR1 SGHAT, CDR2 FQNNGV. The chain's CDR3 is CASSLAYSRSYEQYF. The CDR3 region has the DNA TGTGCCAGCAGCTTAGCGTATAGCCGATCCTACGAGCAGTACTTC.

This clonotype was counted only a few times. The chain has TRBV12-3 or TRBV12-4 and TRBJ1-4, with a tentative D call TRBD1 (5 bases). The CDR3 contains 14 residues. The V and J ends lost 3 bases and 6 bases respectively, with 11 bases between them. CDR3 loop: CASSFFRVDEKLFF. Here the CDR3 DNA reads TGTGCCAGCAGTTTCTTCAGGGTTGATGAAAAACTGTTTTTT.